Listed below are T cell receptor beta chains from one sample, sequenced in a study of CD8 T cells in Susac syndrome. Using its own MiXCR run on the immunoSEQ multiplex PCR reads, TCRdb lists one record per CDR3 protein. This repertoire shows more than 95,000 distinct CDR3 sequences, 93% found once; its top ten account for over 0.3%. The source material was CD8+ T cells from PBMCs. These receptor sequences come from a human donor with multiple sclerosis. The CDR3 runs from the conserved cysteine through the conserved F or W. The D gene is left open where the match is weak.

TRBV2	TRBD2	TRBJ2-1	CASSFSGENSYNEQFF
TRBV30	NA	TRBJ2-3	CAWDDVGGRADTQYF
TRBV20-1	NA	TRBJ1-2	CSAIAGSHPDSYYGYTF
TRBV29-1	NA	TRBJ2-3	CSVGGVLSTDTQYF
TRBV15	NA	TRBJ2-5	CATSGRTEVRETQYF
TRBV5-1	NA	TRBJ2-2	CASSLTMLRELFF
TRBV20-1	TRBD1	TRBJ2-5	CSARASGGETQYF
TRBV12-3/TRBV12-4	TRBD2	TRBJ2-1	CASSSRGGRYNEQFF
TRBV11-2	TRBD2	TRBJ2-5	CASSLSLERELQETQYF
TRBV5-1	NA	TRBJ2-1	CASSFSGGPYNEQFF
TRBV9	NA	TRBJ1-5	CASSVGGRSNQPQHF
TRBV6-6	NA	TRBJ1-4	CASRVQGGEKLFF
TRBV6-1	TRBD2	TRBJ2-3	CASRDPGTSGSLDTQYF
TRBV7-6	TRBD1	TRBJ2-7	CASSAGTATYEQYF
TRBV7-6	NA	TRBJ1-1	CASSLEGRATEAFF
TRBV20-1	NA	TRBJ2-1	CSAIALPEDEQFF
TRBV20-1	NA	TRBJ2-5	CSASARDPGRQETQYF
TRBV27	TRBD2	TRBJ2-1	CASSLGTSGRNEQFF
TRBV7-8	NA	TRBJ2-5	CASSLDQRQETQYF
TRBV7-2	NA	TRBJ2-7	CASSLADSGYEQYF
TRBV3-1	TRBD2	TRBJ2-6	CASSQEGLAGDLSGANVLTF
TRBV5-4	TRBD2	TRBJ2-3	CASSAGGVTDTQYF
TRBV3-1	NA	TRBJ2-2	CASSQDRGRRTGELFF
TRBV2	NA	TRBJ1-6	CASTFPRTDQPYNSPLHF
TRBV25-1	NA	TRBJ2-1	CASSIRADGNEQFF
TRBV25-1	NA	TRBJ2-7	CASSERTVLVHEQYF
TRBV14	TRBD1	TRBJ1-1	CASSQAYRQGSAEAFF
TRBV5-1	NA	TRBJ1-4	CASSPGDSTNEKLFF
TRBV2	TRBD1	TRBJ1-2	CASSGDRGYDGYTF
TRBV27	NA	TRBJ2-3	CASSLYRPDTQYF
TRBV4-1	TRBD2	TRBJ2-1	CASSQEGGLAREQFF
TRBV3-1	NA	TRBJ1-4	CASSQEYRGATNEKLFF
TRBV11-3	NA	TRBJ1-1	CASSPLRELDEAFF
TRBV9	TRBD2	TRBJ2-1	CASSSGVSGGNEQFF
TRBV7-6	TRBD2	TRBJ2-3	CASSSRLAGATDTQYF
TRBV5-8	TRBD1	TRBJ2-7	CASSGRTGWNEQYF
TRBV4-1	NA	TRBJ1-5	CASSQEHRGNQPQHF
TRBV4-1	TRBD1	TRBJ2-1	CASSQGQGSNEQFF
TRBV30	NA	TRBJ2-2	CAWSEGQNTGELFF
TRBV27	TRBD2	TRBJ2-1	CASSLPTRSGSIDEQFF
TRBV9	NA	TRBJ2-5	CASSVASGQETQYF